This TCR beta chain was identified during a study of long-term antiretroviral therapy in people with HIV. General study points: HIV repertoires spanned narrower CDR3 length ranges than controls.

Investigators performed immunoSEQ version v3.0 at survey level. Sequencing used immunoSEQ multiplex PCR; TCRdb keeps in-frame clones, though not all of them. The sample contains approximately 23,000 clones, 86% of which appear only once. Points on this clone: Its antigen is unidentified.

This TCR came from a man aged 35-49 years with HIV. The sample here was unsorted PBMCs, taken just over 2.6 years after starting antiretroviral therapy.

The CDR3 DNA reads TGTGCCAGCAGCTTGGCAACAGGGATCGGTCAGTACTTC. Protein: CASSLATGIGQYF. The rearrangement links TRBV5-6 to TRBJ2-4; perhaps TRBD1 as D (6 bases). This CDR3 is 13 amino acids long. The V end was cut by 0 bases, the J end by 12 bases, with 13 bases between. Germline loops: CDR1 SGHDT, CDR2 YYEEEE.